The sample holds one count of the clone carrying this T cell receptor (beta chain). Its antigen is unknown. The authors prepared the TCRbeta library with unique molecular identifiers. From the PCR reads, TCRdb called clonotypes with MiXCR, one entry per CDR3 protein. The table shows about 580,000 distinct CDR3 sequences, with roughly 23% occurring only once. This specimen belongs to a study of T-cell reconstitution after alpha-beta-depleted transplantation in children. Findings and limits, study-wide: In patients about two months after transplant, alpha-beta T cells reportedly arose from several hundred expanded graft clones. One year after transplant, T-cell counts and diversity came mostly from newly produced T cells. For some patients, TCRbeta diversity was high at day 60 because of recipient T cells and thymic progenitors that survived.

Germline lookup yields CDR1 SGHAT and CDR2 FQNNGV. V lost 0 bases to trimming and J lost 6 bases, with 8 bases between them. The CDR3 is made up of 14 amino acids. This sequence was found in a boy under three years old who had a stem cell transplant for acute myeloid leukemia, so the T cells may come from the graft donor. The rearrangement uses TRBV11-2 and TRBJ1-4, with D hard to call. The source material was PBMCs, mostly from graft donor cells, sampled 360 days after TCRalphabeta/CD19-depleted stem cell transplant. The DNA of the CDR3 is TGTGCCAGCAGCTTAGATCTCTCGGATGAAAAACTGTTTTTT. Encoded protein: CASSLDLSDEKLFF.